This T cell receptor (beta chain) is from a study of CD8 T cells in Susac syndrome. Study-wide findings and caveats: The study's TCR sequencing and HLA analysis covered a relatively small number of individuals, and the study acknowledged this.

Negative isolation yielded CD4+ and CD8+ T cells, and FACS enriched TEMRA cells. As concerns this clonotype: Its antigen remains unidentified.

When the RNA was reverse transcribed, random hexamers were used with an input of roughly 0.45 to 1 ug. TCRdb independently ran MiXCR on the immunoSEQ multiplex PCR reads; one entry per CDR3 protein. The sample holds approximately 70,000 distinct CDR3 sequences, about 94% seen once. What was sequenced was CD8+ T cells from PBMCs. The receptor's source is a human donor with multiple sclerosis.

The CDR3 protein is CASSSQMSSYNEQFF. The CDR3 nucleotides read TGCGCCAGCAGCTCCCAAATGAGCTCCTACAATGAGCAGTTCTTC. This chain joins TRBV4-1 and TRBJ2-1; D is unclear. The germline V gene encodes CDR1 MGHRA and CDR2 YSYEKL. CDR3 length: 15 residues. The ends were cut back, 5 bases at V and 0 bases at J, with 11 bases in the middle.